The 30 T cell receptor beta chains below come from one sample, sequenced in a study of cytotoxic CD8 clonotypes in ibrutinib-treated CLL (TCRdb year 2021). Library construction relied on the immunoSEQ multiplex PCR assay. Here the immuneACCESS table is served through TCRdb, limited to in-frame sequences with V and J called. Missing clones are a known gap in these copies; in checked studies unresolved V genes cover under half, and the rest lacks a known reason. This sample is represented by tens of thousands of clones; 65% of them were singletons. Roughly a fifth of the sample comes from the top ten. The time point tag for this specimen amounts to: approximately 25 months on ibrutinib. This specimen was PBMCs, taken after 24 months of ibrutinib treatment. These receptors were taken from a human donor with chronic lymphocytic leukemia.

The chain recombines TRBV5-1 with TRBJ2-1, with no clear D. Germline V gives CDR1 SGHRS, CDR2 YFSETQ. V lost 4 bases and J 5 bases, leaving 19 bases between the germline ends. The length of the CDR3 is 16 residues. The CDR3 nucleotides are TGCGCCAGCAGCCCCTCGTTGGGAACCCAAAACAATGAGCAGTTCTTC. Its translation: CASSPSLGTQNNEQFF.

J is TRBJ1-2 and V is TRBV2, with D perhaps matching TRBD1 (5 bases). The CDR3 totals 13 residues. Germline V gene sequence: CDR1 SNHLY, CDR2 FYNNEI. The V end was cut by 7 bases, the J end by 3 bases, with 12 bases between. For the CDR3, the DNA is TGTGCCAGCACCCCGGGGCAGCACTATGGCTACACCTTC. It is translated as CASTPGQHYGYTF.

The chain is built from TRBV10-3 and TRBJ1-4, with a tentative D call TRBD1 (6 bases). V was shortened by 8 bases and J by 6 bases, with 13 bases between the two germline ends. Germline V lookup: CDR1 ENHRY, CDR2 SYGVKD. The length of the CDR3 is 13 residues. CDR3 sequence reads: CAIGGGAYEKLFF. DNA of the CDR3: TGTGCCATCGGCGGGGGGGCCTATGAAAAACTGTTTTTT.

V and J are TRBV6-5 and TRBJ1-2; the match to TRBD1 covers 8 bases. The CDR3 covers 14 residues. V lost 5 bases to trimming and J lost 3 bases; unmatched junction nucleotides: 5. Germline CDR1 and CDR2: MNHEY and SVGAGI. The CDR3 region is CASSRDRSDYGYTF. The CDR3 nucleotides read TGTGCCAGCAGTAGGGACAGGTCCGACTATGGCTACACCTTC.

This clone was seen a handful of times. The rearrangement links TRBV2 to TRBJ2-1; the match to TRBD2 covers 11 bases. Per germline, CDR1 SNHLY and CDR2 FYNNEI. The CDR3 spans 18 residues. V lost 6 bases to trimming and J lost 6 bases; unmatched junction nucleotides: 16. The CDR3 is CASRGAFGTSGRSNEQFF. The CDR3, as DNA: TGTGCCAGCAGGGGGGCCTTTGGGACTAGCGGCAGAAGCAATGAGCAGTTCTTC. The full variable domain, completed using reference TRBV2 and TRBJ2-1, is EPEVTQTPSHQVTQMGQEVILRCVPISNHLYFYWYRQILGQKVEFLVSFYNNEISEKSEIFDDQFSVERPDGSNFTLKIRSTKLEDSAMYFCASRGAFGTSGRSNEQFFGPGTRLTVL.

This clone was detected once. The chain joins TRBV6-4 to TRBJ2-3, with D unclear. With 2 bases removed from V and 0 bases from J, the gap between germline ends came to 9 bases. Germline assignment: CDR1 MRHNA and CDR2 SNTAGT. The CDR3 totals 15 residues. The CDR3 sequence is CASSDARWSTDTQYF. The DNA of the CDR3 is TGTGCCAGCAGTGACGCCCGGTGGAGCACAGATACGCAGTATTTT.

This clone was seen more than once but under ten times. The CDR3 is CAWRTSGRRYNEQFF. The CDR3, as DNA: TGTGCCTGGAGGACTAGCGGGAGACGCTACAATGAGCAGTTCTTC. The chain couples TRBV30 to TRBJ2-1; TRBD2 agrees at 12 bases. Germline V gene lookup returns CDR1 GTSNPN and CDR2 SVGIG (reference sequence). V trimming: 3 bases; J trimming: 3 bases; junction bases outside the gene matches: 3. CDR3 length: 15 amino acids.

The count of this clone is one. The chain has TRBV21-1 and TRBJ2-5; TRBD1, the table's D call, was not compared with the DNA. TRBV21-1 is a recognized pseudogene. The CDR3 loop spans 15 amino acids. The CDR3 nucleotides read TGTGCCAGCAGTAAGGATGGGGGCAGTCAAGAGACCCAGTACTTC. It yields the protein CASSKDGGSQETQYF.

V gene TRBV9 combines with J gene TRBJ2-1; possibly TRBD2 for D (5 bases). The germline V gene encodes CDR1 SGDLS and CDR2 YYNGEE. The CDR3 is 13 residues long. Trimming shortened V by 0 bases and J by 9 bases, and 10 bases separated the two germline ends. CDR3 DNA sequence: TGTGCCAGCAGCGTAGACTTAACTAGTGAGCAGTTCTTC. Its protein product is CASSVDLTSEQFF.

The chain is built from TRBV6-5 and TRBJ1-1, with D perhaps matching TRBD1 (6 bases). The CDR3 totals 15 residues. Per the germline V gene, CDR1 is MNHEY and CDR2 is SVGAGI. Trimming removed 6 bases from V and 6 bases from J, with 20 bases in between. CDR3 coding DNA: TGTGCCAGCAGACCCGCTCGGGGGCGGAAGGCTGAAGCTTTCTTT. Its protein is CASRPARGRKAEAFF.

By sample share, this clone is medium-sized. The chain is built from TRBV10-3 and TRBJ2-4, with 8 bases lining up with TRBD1. Germline V lookup: CDR1 ENHRY, CDR2 SYGVKD. V was pared by 10 bases and J by 5 bases, with 16 bases of the junction left unmatched. This CDR3 comprises 16 residues. DNA for the CDR3: TGTGCCACCGAAAGTGGAGGGGCAGGGGGCCAAAACATTCAGTACTTC. This gives the protein CATESGGAGGQNIQYF.

This chain connects TRBV10-2 to TRBJ2-6; D gene unclear. Germline values: CDR1 WSHSY, CDR2 SAAADI. The CDR3 runs to 12 residues. V was pared by 10 bases and J by 3 bases, with 7 bases between. The CDR3 DNA follows: TGCGCCATCTCTTTTGGGGCCAACGTCCTGACTTTC. This sequence encodes CAISFGANVLTF.

This chain connects TRBV7-3 to TRBJ2-2, with TRBD2 matching 9 bases. CDR1 and CDR2 from the germline V gene are SGHTA and FQGTGA. Trimming at V came to 3 bases and at J to 2 bases, leaving 1 base not matched to a gene. The CDR3 is made up of 15 amino acids. The CDR3 DNA sequence: TGTGCCAGCAGCTTCGGGACTAGCAACACCGGGGAGCTGTTTTTT. Translation: CASSFGTSNTGELFF.

This chain links TRBV7-9 with TRBJ2-1; 9 nucleotides align to TRBD2. The V gene's germline CDR1 is SEHNR and CDR2 FQNEAQ (reference sequence). V lost 5 bases and J lost 3; bases outside the gene matches: 14. There are 18 residues in the CDR3. The CDR3 reads CASSARLAADPIYNEQFF. DNA of the CDR3: TGTGCCAGCAGCGCCCGACTAGCGGCTGATCCGATCTACAATGAGCAGTTCTTC.

This clone was counted only a few times. CDR3 nucleotides: TGCGCCAGCAGCCAAGGGACTAGCGTCTTTACCGGGGAGCTGTTTTTT. It encodes CASSQGTSVFTGELFF. V gene TRBV4-1 combines with J gene TRBJ2-2; 9 nucleotides agree with TRBD2. Germline V lookup: CDR1 MGHRA, CDR2 YSYEKL. The CDR3 has 16 amino acids. The V gene end was trimmed by 1 base and the J gene end by 5 bases; junction bases not matched to a gene: 5.

This sequence joins TRBV6-5 and TRBJ1-2; D remains unclear. The CDR3 covers 14 residues. From germline, CDR1 is MNHEY and CDR2 SVGAGI. V lost 6 bases and J 4 bases, leaving 15 bases between the germline ends. CDR3 DNA sequence: TGTGCCAGCAGCCAACCAGGAGGGTTCTATGGCTACACCTTC. Amino acids: CASSQPGGFYGYTF.

The J gene is TRBJ1-1, the V gene TRBV28; D is unresolved. This CDR3 has 15 residues. Deletions cut 6 bases from V and 5 bases from J, with 19 bases between. Germline CDR1 is MDHEN and CDR2 is SYDVKM. CDR3 sequence: CASSPARQVFTEAFF. In DNA, the CDR3 is TGTGCCAGCAGCCCCGCGAGGCAGGTTTTTACTGAAGCTTTCTTT.

The chain combines TRBV2 with TRBJ1-2; no firm D call. V was trimmed by 6 bases and J by 5 bases, leaving 13 bases between them. Germline CDR1 SNHLY, CDR2 FYNNEI. This CDR3 region has 13 residues. This CDR3 reads CASRAPGKYGYTF. CDR3 bases: TGTGCCAGCAGGGCCCCGGGGAAGTATGGCTACACCTTC.

Ten or more counts support this clone. This chain joins TRBV6-1 and TRBJ1-2; 8 bases line up with TRBD1. Germline V lookup: CDR1 MNHNS, CDR2 SASEGT. Germline trimming cut 4 bases from V and 8 bases from J; bases unmatched to any gene: 12. The CDR3 has 15 residues. The CDR3 is CASSVGQGGWRGYTF. The CDR3 DNA follows: TGTGCCAGCAGTGTTGGACAGGGCGGGTGGCGGGGCTACACCTTC.

In its sample, this clone was seen a few times. The rearrangement links TRBV2 to TRBJ1-2; 8 bases are shared with TRBD1. The V gene's germline CDR1 is SNHLY and CDR2 FYNNEI. V trimming: 6 bases; J trimming: 4 bases; junction bases outside the gene matches: 7. The CDR3 totals 14 residues. CDR3 bases: TGTGCCAGCAGCGTGGGGACAGGCCGCTATGGCTACACCTTC. It yields the protein CASSVGTGRYGYTF.

This clone occurred once. This sequence joins TRBV5-1 and TRBJ1-2; D might be TRBD1 (5 bases). The germline V gene has CDR1 SGHRS and CDR2 YFSETQ. The CDR3 runs 13 residues. V lost 2 bases and J lost 3, with 8 bases in between. The CDR3 sequence: CASSLDRDYGYTF. CDR3 DNA sequence: TGCGCCAGCAGCTTAGACAGAGACTATGGCTACACCTTC.

The genes are TRBV6-6 and TRBJ2-5; D possibly corresponds to TRBD2 (6 bases). The CDR3 contains 14 residues. CDR1 MNHNY and CDR2 SVGAGI come from the germline V gene (reference sequence). Between the trimmed V and J ends, which lost 6 bases and 5 bases, there was a span of 16 bases. In DNA, the CDR3 is TGTGCCAGCAGCCCGGGAACCGCGGGGGAGACCCAGTACTTC. Amino acid sequence: CASSPGTAGETQYF.

This rearrangement joins TRBV15 to TRBJ2-5; no definite D call. The V end lost 0 bases, the J end lost 5 bases, and 10 bases lay between the germline ends. The CDR3 totals 14 residues. Germline values: CDR1 LNHNV, CDR2 YYDKDF (reference sequence). The CDR3 nucleotides are TGTGCCACCAGCAGAGATTCAGAGGTCGAGACCCAGTACTTC. As protein: CATSRDSEVETQYF.

There are a few counts of this clone. The chain recombines TRBV28 with TRBJ2-6; 7 positions match TRBD2. The CDR3 contains 16 residues. Germline CDR1 and CDR2: MDHEN and SYDVKM. J gave up 0 bases and V 7 bases, and 6 bases lay outside the gene matches. CDR3 bases: TGTGCCAGCAAGCGGGGCTGGCGCTCTGGGGCCAACGTCCTGACTTTC. Translating gives CASKRGWRSGANVLTF.

CDR3 DNA sequence: TGCGCCAGCAGCTTGGCCAGAGGGTCGGAGACGGTGGGTGAGCAGTACTTC. Amino acids: CASSLARGSETVGEQYF. This chain connects TRBV5-1 to TRBJ2-7; D is perhaps TRBD2 (5 bases). The germline CDR1 and CDR2 sequences are SGHRS and YFSETQ. CDR3 length: 17 amino acids. Trimming pared 0 bases from V and 7 bases from J, leaving 23 bases between.

The chain couples TRBV5-1 to TRBJ2-5; unclear D gene. The V end was cut by 5 bases, the J end by 5 bases, with 10 bases between. The V gene's germline CDR1 is SGHRS and CDR2 YFSETQ. The CDR3 sequence is 12 residues long. For the CDR3, the DNA is TGCGCCAGCAGTCCCTTGGGGGAGACCCAGTACTTC. Protein: CASSPLGETQYF.

In its sample, this clone was seen once. The V call is TRBV4-1, the J call TRBJ1-5; no clear D. CDR3 length: 12 residues. Germline V gene lookup returns CDR1 MGHRA and CDR2 YSYEKL. The V end lost 4 bases, the J end lost 10 bases, and 11 bases lay between the germline ends. The CDR3 reads CASSPPRGPQHF. DNA for the CDR3: TGCGCCAGCAGCCCGCCGCGGGGACCCCAGCATTTT.

V usage is TRBV2 and J usage is TRBJ1-3, with TRBD1 matching over 7 bases. The CDR3 is 14 amino acids. Trimming cost V 4 bases and J 3 bases; bases outside gene matches: 3. The germline gives CDR1 SNHLY, CDR2 FYNNEI. The chain's CDR3 is CASSGQGLGNTIYF. Here the CDR3 DNA reads TGTGCCAGCAGTGGACAGGGCCTTGGAAACACCATATATTTT.

This clone has only a few counts. This chain connects TRBV7-6 to TRBJ2-2, with 9 bases fitting TRBD1. J lost 0 bases, V lost 5 bases, and 4 bases had no gene match. Germline CDR1 and CDR2: SGHVS and FNYEAQ. The CDR3 runs to 16 residues. CDR3 sequence reads: CASSARQGANTGELFF. CDR3 coding DNA: TGTGCCAGCAGCGCCAGACAGGGGGCGAACACCGGGGAGCTGTTTTTT.

The V and J genes are TRBV20-1 and TRBJ2-5; D not resolved. Germline V gives CDR1 DFQATT, CDR2 SNEGSKA (reference sequence). The germline V and J ends were trimmed by 5 bases and 7 bases, with 8 bases remaining between them. The CDR3 sequence is 10 residues long. This chain's CDR3 is CSALDWTQYF. The CDR3 DNA sequence: TGCAGTGCTCTAGACTGGACCCAGTACTTC.